This TCR beta chain was identified in a study of blood T cells in healthy people across ages. Deletions cut 1 base from V and 5 bases from J, with 14 bases between. Germline V gives CDR1 LGHNA, CDR2 YSLEER. CDR3 length: 15 amino acids. Through a sample-barcoded 5' primer and a J-beta primer mix, a second PCR was run for roughly 7 to 12 cycles. TCRdb passed the 5' RACE reads through MiXCR, listing each CDR3 protein once. This repertoire shows 500,000 to 600,000 distinct CDR3 sequences, roughly 28% found once; its top ten account for approximately 17%. J is TRBJ1-2 and V is TRBV4-3; the D is unclear. This sequence was found in a woman between 65 and 79 years old in good health. Sequenced sample: blood. The CDR3 reads CASSQGLNRGYGYTF. The DNA for the CDR3 is TGCGCCAGCAGCCAAGGGCTAAACCGAGGGTATGGCTACACCTTC.